These 3 T cell receptor beta chains were all obtained from the same sample, sequenced in a study of identical twins. TCRdb passed the 5' RACE reads through MiXCR, listing each CDR3 protein once. The sample has some 250,000 distinct CDR3 sequences, approximately 5.9% seen once. This same sample was also part of a study on T cells expressing NK-cell markers.

Sequencing was carried out using CD8+ T cells sorted from blood. These receptors were taken from a woman aged 18-29 years in good health.

This clonotype was seen ten or more times. The rearrangement joins TRBV7-8 to TRBJ2-3; TRBD2 aligns across 7 bases. With V trimmed by 1 base and J by 6 bases, 7 bases remained unmatched. The CDR3 has 15 amino acids. Germline V gene sequence: CDR1 SGHVS, CDR2 FQNEAQ. CDR3 amino acids: CASSLVRGGVDTQYF. The CDR3 region has the DNA TGTGCCAGCAGCTTAGTGAGGGGAGGGGTCGATACGCAGTATTTT. Looking up the rest from reference TRBV7-8 and TRBJ2-3 gives the full variable domain: GAGVSQSPRYKVAKRGQDVALRCDPISGHVSLFWYQQALGQGPEFLTYFQNEAQLDKSGLPSDRFFAERPEGSVSTLKIQRTQQEDSAVYLCASSLVRGGVDTQYFGPGTRLTVL.

This clonotype came up many times. The chain uses TRBV20-1 and TRBJ2-1, with D hard to call. V dropped 6 bases and J dropped 4 bases, with 7 bases sitting between them. Per the germline V gene, CDR1 is DFQATT and CDR2 is SNEGSKA (reference sequence). CDR3 size: 11 residues. The CDR3 DNA follows: TGCAGTGCCATATTGTACAATGAGCAGTTCTTC. Protein sequence: CSAILYNEQFF.

This clonotype has more than one count but fewer than ten. The chain carries TRBV5-1 and TRBJ2-1; D might be TRBD1 (6 bases). This CDR3 contains 16 residues. Germline V gene sequence: CDR1 SGHRS, CDR2 YFSETQ. Trimming removed 4 bases from V and 2 bases from J, with 16 bases in between. The CDR3: CASSPAHREPYNEQFF. DNA of the CDR3: TGCGCCAGCAGCCCAGCCCACAGGGAACCCTACAATGAGCAGTTCTTC.